The 14 T cell receptor beta chains below come from one sample, sequenced in a study of shared clonotypes between healthy human individuals. Method: immunoSEQ multiplex PCR; TCRdb's copy keeps in-frame clones and lacks some. Of about 820,000 clones listed, 85% to 95% are singletons. Naive CD8 populations comprised CD45RO-negative cells positively selected for CCR7, excluding terminally differentiated effector memory CD45RA+ cells. The material sequenced was naive CD8+ T cells sorted from blood. The source is a man aged 25 to 40 in good health.

CDR3 residues: CAWSPSPADEQYF. DNA for the CDR3: TGTGCCTGGAGTCCAAGTCCAGCAGACGAGCAGTACTTC. The chain links TRBV30 to TRBJ2-7; no clear D. Germline loops: CDR1 GTSNPN, CDR2 SVGIG (reference sequence). The CDR3 has 13 residues. The ends were cut back, 2 bases at V and 5 bases at J, with 13 bases in the middle. The variable domain in full, completed from reference TRBV30 and TRBJ2-7, reads SQTIHQWPATLVQPVGSPLSLECTVEGTSNPNLYWYRQAAGRGLQLLFYSVGIGQISSEVPQNLSASRPQDRQFILSSKKLLLSDSGFYLCAWSPSPADEQYFGPGTRLTVT.

The V and J genes are TRBV5-6 and TRBJ2-5; D gene uncertain. This CDR3 comprises 16 residues. V was pared by 7 bases and J by 2 bases, with 21 bases between. The V gene's germline CDR1 is SGHDT and CDR2 YYEEEE. CDR3 sequence: CASEPRLRAVQETQYF. The DNA for the CDR3 is TGTGCCAGCGAGCCCCGACTCCGGGCAGTACAAGAGACCCAGTACTTC.

The chain is built from TRBV25-1 and TRBJ2-2; 10 bases agree with TRBD2. The CDR3 is 13 residues long. V was pared by 8 bases and J by 4 bases, with 1 base of the junction left unmatched. Germline V gene data show CDR1 as MGHDK and CDR2 as SYGVNS. In DNA, the CDR3 is TGTGCCAGCGGACTAGCGGCCACCGGGGAGCTGTTTTTT. Translating it yields CASGLAATGELFF.

The chain carries TRBV5-4 and TRBJ2-2; D ambiguous. The germline V and J ends were trimmed by 4 bases and 6 bases, with 10 bases remaining between them. Germline values: CDR1 SGHNT, CDR2 YYREEE (reference sequence). CDR3 length: 13 residues. The CDR3 protein is CASSPGLAGELFF. The CDR3 nucleotides are TGTGCCAGCAGCCCGGGCCTCGCCGGGGAGCTGTTTTTT.

This sequence joins TRBV9 and TRBJ2-1; D perhaps matches TRBD2 (5 bases). Looked up from germline, CDR1 is SGDLS and CDR2 is YYNGEE. V dropped 0 bases and J dropped 4 bases, with 11 bases sitting between them. CDR3 length: 15 residues. CDR3 sequence reads: CASSVGVREYNEQFF. The CDR3, as DNA: TGTGCCAGCAGCGTAGGCGTAAGGGAGTACAATGAGCAGTTCTTC.

The V and J genes are TRBV28 and TRBJ2-1; D unclear. The V end was cut by 2 bases, the J end by 0 bases, with 8 bases between. The CDR3 contains 15 residues. From germline, CDR1 is MDHEN and CDR2 SYDVKM. The CDR3 nucleotides are TGTGCCAGCAGTTTACTAGATAGCTCCTACAATGAGCAGTTCTTC. Protein: CASSLLDSSYNEQFF.

This chain uses TRBV7-9 with TRBJ1-4; 7 bases are shared with TRBD1. Germline values: CDR1 SEHNR, CDR2 FQNEAQ (reference sequence). With V trimmed by 2 bases and J by 2 bases, 5 bases remained unmatched. The CDR3 has 16 residues. CDR3 in amino acids: CASSLPSGQTNEKLFF. In nucleotides, the CDR3 is TGTGCCAGCAGCTTACCCTCGGGACAGACTAATGAAAAACTGTTTTTT.

The chain employs TRBV7-9 and TRBJ2-2; perhaps TRBD2 as D (5 bases). The germline V and J ends were trimmed by 5 bases and 15 bases, with 13 bases remaining between them. CDR3 length: 11 residues. Germline V lookup: CDR1 SEHNR, CDR2 FQNEAQ (reference sequence). The CDR3 bases are TGTGCCAGCAGCACCGGGATCGTGTTGTTTTTT. It yields the protein CASSTGIVLFF.

This clone occurred once. The rearrangement uses TRBV14 and TRBJ1-1; no clear D. Per the germline V gene, CDR1 is SGHDN and CDR2 is FVKESK. This CDR3 contains 13 residues. The V gene lost 4 bases and the J gene lost 1 base, with 7 bases spanning the gap. The CDR3 region has the DNA TGTGCCAGCAGCCTCAATGGGAACACTGAAGCTTTCTTT. Its protein product is CASSLNGNTEAFF.

The CDR3 is CASSSSPEGMGEQYF. The CDR3 DNA reads as TGCGCCAGCAGCTCCTCCCCGGAAGGGATGGGCGAGCAGTACTTC. The chain carries TRBV5-1 and TRBJ2-7; D is uncertain. The CDR3 is 15 residues long. Per germline, CDR1 SGHRS and CDR2 YFSETQ. V was pared by 3 bases and J by 6 bases, with 19 bases between. Complete variable domain (other parts from reference TRBV5-1 and TRBJ2-7): KAGVTQTPRYLIKTRGQQVTLSCSPISGHRSVSWYQQTPGQGLQFLFEYFSETQRNKGNFPGRFSGRQFSNSRSEMNVSTLELGDSALYLCASSSSPEGMGEQYFGPGTRLTVT.

The rearrangement links TRBV7-9 to TRBJ2-7, with a possible D match to TRBD1 (6 bases). The V and J ends lost 5 bases and 4 bases respectively, with 12 bases between them. The germline gives CDR1 SEHNR, CDR2 FQNEAQ (reference sequence). The CDR3 has 13 residues. Here the CDR3 DNA reads TGTGCCAGCAGCCAAGGGGACAATTACGAGCAGTACTTC. Translating gives CASSQGDNYEQYF.

The DNA of the CDR3 is TGTGCCAGCAGCCCCCCGGTGGGGAAGACCTACAATGAGCAGTTCTTC. As protein: CASSPPVGKTYNEQFF. This chain uses TRBV7-9 with TRBJ2-1; D gene unclear. This CDR3 has 16 amino acids. Trimming shortened V by 5 bases and J by 2 bases, and 16 bases separated the two germline ends. Germline V gene sequence: CDR1 SEHNR, CDR2 FQNEAQ (reference sequence). Full variable domain (remainder filled in from reference TRBV7-9 and TRBJ2-1): DTGVSQNPRHKITKRGQNVTFRCDPISEHNRLYWYRQTLGQGPEFLTYFQNEAQLEKSRLLSDRFSAERPKGSFSTLEIQRTEQGDSAMYLCASSPPVGKTYNEQFFGPGTRLTVL.

The J gene is TRBJ2-7, the V gene TRBV5-8; 10 bases fit TRBD1. CDR3 length equals 14 residues. The germline V gene encodes CDR1 SGHTS and CDR2 YDEGEE. J gave up 3 bases and V 3 bases, and 3 bases lay outside the gene matches. The DNA for the CDR3 is TGTGCCAGCAGCTCCGGGACAGGGGTCTACGAGCAGTACTTC. It yields the protein CASSSGTGVYEQYF.

The V and J genes are TRBV11-2 and TRBJ1-3, with 8 bases identical to TRBD1. V gave up 5 bases and J gave up 2 bases; unmatched junction bases: 8. The CDR3 has 16 residues. Germline values: CDR1 SGHAT, CDR2 FQNNGV. The CDR3 reads CASSRTWTGPGNTIYF. CDR3 nucleotide sequence: TGTGCCAGCAGCCGAACTTGGACAGGGCCTGGAAACACCATATATTTT.